This entry describes one T cell receptor (beta chain). The antigen remains unidentified. Generated by immunoSEQ multiplex PCR, the TCRdb table keeps only in-frame clones and is missing some. The top ten hold 2% to 2.5% of the sample, which has approximately 100,000 clones, about 90% seen once. Trimming at V came to 5 bases and at J to 5 bases, leaving 2 bases not matched to a gene. Germline V lookup: CDR1 MNHEY, CDR2 SVGAGI. This CDR3 contains 14 residues. The data stem from a study of T cell responses to AZD1222 COVID-19 vaccine. Notes on the study in general: Researchers took repertoire samples only after the peak T cell response had come. With two AZD1222 doses given, Spike-specific TCR breadth and depth both rose. Donors were chiefly white British, with a greater number of females, and clonal diversity was perhaps underestimated. Only six individuals given AZD1222 were seropositive at baseline.

This specimen was peripheral blood, taken 28 days after the second AZD1222 dose. The source of this sequence is an adult who received the AZD1222 COVID-19 vaccine. The chain carries TRBV6-5 and TRBJ2-2; 10 bases line up with TRBD1. DNA for the CDR3: TGTGCCAGCAGTAGGACAGGGGGGACCGGGGAGCTGTTTTTT. This translates into CASSRTGGTGELFF.